This T cell receptor beta chain was obtained from a study of siplizumab effects on memory and regulatory T cells. Per germline, CDR1 SGHTA and CDR2 FQGTGA. The CDR3 covers 14 residues. V was trimmed by 5 bases and J by 6 bases, leaving 17 bases between them. This table comes from immunoSEQ multiplex PCR, and its TCRdb copy is limited to in-frame clones, with some not included. This table holds about 100,000 clones, more than 85% found once. The chain combines TRBV7-3 with TRBJ2-7; maybe TRBD1 (6 bases). Input material: CD4+ T cells sorted from blood. The TCR comes from a human donor in good health. The DNA of the CDR3 is TGTGCCAGCAGCCCCCGACAGGATATGAGCGAGCAGTACTTC. It encodes CASSPRQDMSEQYF.